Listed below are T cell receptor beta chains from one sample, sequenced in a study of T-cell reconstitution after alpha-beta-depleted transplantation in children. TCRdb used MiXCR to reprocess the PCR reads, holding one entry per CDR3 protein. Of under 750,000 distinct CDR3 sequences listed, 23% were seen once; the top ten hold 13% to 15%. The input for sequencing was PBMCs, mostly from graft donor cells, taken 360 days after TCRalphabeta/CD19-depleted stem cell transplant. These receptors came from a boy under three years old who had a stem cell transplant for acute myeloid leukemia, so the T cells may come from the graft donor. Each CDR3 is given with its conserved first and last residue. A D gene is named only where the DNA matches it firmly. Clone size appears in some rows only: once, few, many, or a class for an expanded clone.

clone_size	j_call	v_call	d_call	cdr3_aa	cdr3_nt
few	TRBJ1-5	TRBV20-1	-	CSALQAGNQPQHF	TGCAGTGCCCTGCAGGCTGGCAATCAGCCCCAGCATTTT
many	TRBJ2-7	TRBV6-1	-	CASRVRTVTYEQYF	TGTGCCAGCAGAGTTCGGACAGTTACCTACGAGCAGTACTTC
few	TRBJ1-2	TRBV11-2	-	CASSSRVGGYTF	TGTGCCAGCAGCTCACGGGTTGGCGGCTACACCTTC
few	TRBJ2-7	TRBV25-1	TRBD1	CARGSEGQGHCEQYF	TGTGCCAGGGGGAGCGAGGGACAGGGGCATTGCGAGCAGTACTTC
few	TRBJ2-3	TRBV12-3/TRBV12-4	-	CASSSRVADTDTQYF	TGTGCCAGCAGTTCCAGGGTAGCCGACACAGATACGCAGTATTTT
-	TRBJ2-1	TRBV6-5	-	CASTRDNEQFF	TGTGCCAGTACGAGGGACAATGAGCAGTTCTTC
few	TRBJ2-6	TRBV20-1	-	CSAATGPFSGANVLTF	TGCAGTGCTGCGACAGGACCTTTCTCTGGGGCCAACGTCCTGACTTTC
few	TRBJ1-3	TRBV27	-	CASSLLDGTGNTIYF	TGTGCCAGCAGTTTATTGGACGGTACTGGAAACACCATATATTTT
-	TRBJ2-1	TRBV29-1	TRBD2	CSVGVAGGRFEQFF	TGCAGCGTTGGGGTAGCGGGGGGGCGGTTTGAGCAGTTCTTC
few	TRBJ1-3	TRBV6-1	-	CASRGGPGNTIYF	TGTGCCAGCAGGGGGGGACCTGGAAACACCATATATTTT
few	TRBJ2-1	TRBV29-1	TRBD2	CSVEGLAGLYNEQFF	TGCAGCGTTGAAGGACTAGCGGGGCTTTACAATGAGCAGTTCTTC
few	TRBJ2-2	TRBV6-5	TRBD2	CASSYYGGGDTNTGELFF	TGTGCCAGCAGTTACTATGGCGGGGGTGATACGAACACCGGGGAGCTGTTTTTT
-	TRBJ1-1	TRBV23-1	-	CARVGNTEAFF	TGCGCCAGGGTAGGGAATACTGAAGCTTTCTTT
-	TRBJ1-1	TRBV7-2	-	CASSLSGSLNTEAFF	TGTGCCAGCAGCTTAAGCGGGTCTTTGAACACTGAAGCTTTCTTT
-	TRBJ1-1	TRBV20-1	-	CSASFSETLATEAFF	TGCAGTGCTAGTTTTTCTGAGACCCTGGCCACTGAAGCTTTCTTT
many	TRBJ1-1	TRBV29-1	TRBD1	CSVEEGGNPFF	TGCAGCGTTGAAGAAGGGGGCAATCCTTTCTTT
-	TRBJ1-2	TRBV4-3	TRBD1	CASSQGGRTGIYGYTF	TGCGCCAGCAGCCAAGGAGGGAGGACAGGCATCTATGGCTACACCTTC
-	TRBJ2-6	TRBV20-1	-	CSALDAGRGEAGANVLTF	TGCAGTGCGCTAGACGCAGGCCGGGGAGAAGCTGGGGCCAACGTCCTGACTTTC
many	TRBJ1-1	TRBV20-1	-	CRAGPLKNTEAFF	TGCAGGGCGGGGCCGCTTAAGAACACTGAAGCTTTCTTT
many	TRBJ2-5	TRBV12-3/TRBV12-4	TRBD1	CASSFLVSGGNEETQYF	TGTGCCAGCAGTTTCCTTGTCTCAGGGGGAAATGAAGAGACCCAGTACTTC
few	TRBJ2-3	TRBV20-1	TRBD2	CSARDPSGGGADTQYF	TGCAGTGCTAGAGATCCTTCTGGCGGGGGGGCAGATACGCAGTATTTT
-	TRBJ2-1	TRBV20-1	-	CSARVIRGQGYNEQFF	TGCAGTGCTAGAGTAATAAGGGGACAAGGATACAATGAGCAGTTCTTC
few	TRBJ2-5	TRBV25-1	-	CASSVPTQETQYF	TGTGCCAGCAGTGTCCCAACACAAGAGACCCAGTACTTC
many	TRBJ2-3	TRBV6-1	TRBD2	CAAGLVPTDTQYF	TGTGCCGCCGGACTAGTCCCAACAGATACGCAGTATTTT
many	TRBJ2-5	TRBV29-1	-	CSVDAGSQETQYF	TGCAGCGTTGACGCAGGGTCCCAAGAGACCCAGTACTTC
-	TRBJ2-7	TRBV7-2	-	CASSGGGNEQYF	TGTGCCAGCAGCGGAGGGGGGAACGAGCAGTACTTC
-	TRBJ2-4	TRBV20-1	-	CSADDRHRLAKNIQYF	TGCAGTGCTGATGACAGGCACCGTCTAGCCAAAAACATTCAGTACTTC
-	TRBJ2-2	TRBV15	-	CATSRGGVRGTGELFF	TGTGCCACCAGCAGAGGTGGGGTGAGAGGGACCGGGGAGCTGTTTTTT
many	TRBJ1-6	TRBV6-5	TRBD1	CASSYLGQGINNSPLHF	TGTGCCAGCAGTTACTTGGGACAGGGGATCAATAATTCACCCCTCCACTTT
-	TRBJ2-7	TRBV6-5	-	CASSYHRGQPYEQYF	TGTGCCAGCAGTTACCACCGCGGCCAACCCTACGAGCAGTACTTC
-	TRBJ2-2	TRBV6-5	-	CASSYSTQNTGELFF	TGTGCCAGCAGTTACTCGACCCAGAACACCGGGGAGCTGTTTTTT
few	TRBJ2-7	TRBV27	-	CASSFNPSYEQYF	TGTGCCAGCAGTTTTAATCCTTCCTACGAGCAGTACTTC
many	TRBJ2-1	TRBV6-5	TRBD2	CASSYSKGGRNEQFF	TGTGCCAGCAGTTACTCGAAGGGAGGGAGGAATGAGCAGTTCTTC
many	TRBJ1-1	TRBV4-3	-	CASSPGGLENTEAFF	TGCGCCAGCAGCCCGGGGGGACTGGAGAACACTGAAGCTTTCTTT
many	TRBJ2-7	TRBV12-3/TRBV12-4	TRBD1	CASSFRGQGSTEQYF	TGTGCCAGCAGTTTTCGCGGACAGGGGTCTACCGAGCAGTACTTC
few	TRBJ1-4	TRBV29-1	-	CSVEGIGTNEKLFF	TGCAGCGTTGAAGGTATAGGAACTAATGAAAAACTGTTTTTT
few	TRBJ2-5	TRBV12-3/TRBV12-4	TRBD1	CASSLDRATQQETQYF	TGTGCCAGCAGCCTGGACAGGGCGACTCAACAAGAGACCCAGTACTTC
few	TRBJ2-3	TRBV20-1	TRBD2	CSALGAGRTDTQYF	TGCAGTGCACTCGGAGCGGGGCGCACAGATACGCAGTATTTT
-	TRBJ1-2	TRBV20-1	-	CSAIQGNGYTF	TGCAGTGCTATACAGGGTAATGGCTACACCTTC
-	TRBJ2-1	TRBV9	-	CASSVLGVNEQFF	TGTGCCAGCAGCGTATTGGGGGTCAATGAGCAGTTCTTC
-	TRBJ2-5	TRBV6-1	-	CASSRLIPGETQYF	TGTGCCAGCAGTCGCCTGATCCCGGGGGAGACCCAGTACTTC
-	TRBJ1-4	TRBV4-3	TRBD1	CASSQDQLGTGRPTNEKLFF	TGCGCCAGCAGCCAAGATCAGTTGGGGACAGGGCGTCCAACTAATGAAAAACTGTTTTTT
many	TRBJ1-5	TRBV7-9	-	CASSPRDTYQPQHF	TGTGCCAGCAGCCCTCGGGACACTTATCAGCCCCAGCATTTT
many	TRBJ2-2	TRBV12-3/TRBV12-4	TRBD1	CASSTGQASGELFF	TGTGCCAGCAGTACCGGACAGGCCTCCGGGGAGCTGTTTTTT
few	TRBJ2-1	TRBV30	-	CAWSSTVNEQFF	TGTGCCTGGAGCTCGACAGTAAATGAGCAGTTCTTC
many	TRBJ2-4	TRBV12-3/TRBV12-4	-	CASRFPSAHGKNIQYF	TGTGCCAGCAGGTTCCCCTCTGCCCACGGCAAAAACATTCAGTACTTC
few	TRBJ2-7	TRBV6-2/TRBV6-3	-	CASSGAAYEQYF	TGTGCCAGCAGTGGCGCCGCATACGAGCAGTACTTC
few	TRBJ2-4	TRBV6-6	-	CASEGSRDIQYF	TGTGCCAGCGAGGGGTCTAGGGACATTCAGTACTTC
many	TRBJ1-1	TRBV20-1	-	CSAPQGRQEAFF	TGCAGTGCCCCCCAGGGGAGGCAGGAAGCTTTCTTT